The rows below give T cell receptor beta chains drawn from one sample of a study of shared clonotypes between healthy human individuals. Only in-frame clones appear in the TCRdb table, and some are missing; sequencing was by immunoSEQ multiplex PCR. The sample has roughly 1.5 million clones; about 98% are singletons. The sequenced material came from naive CD4+ T cells sorted from blood. Receptors originate from a man aged 25 to 40 in good health. Both conserved end residues are part of each CDR3. The order of the fields is V gene, D gene, clone size, J gene, CDR3 protein, CDR3 DNA. The D gene is left open where the match is weak. Part of the rows lack a size; the others show once, few, many or a class for expanded clones.

v_gene: TRBV15
d_gene: NA
abundance: NA
j_gene: TRBJ2-7
CDR3aa: CATSRVPPTYHEQYF
CDR3nt: TGTGCCACCAGCAGAGTTCCCCCGACGTACCACGAGCAGTACTTC

v_gene: TRBV28
d_gene: TRBD2
abundance: NA
j_gene: TRBJ2-7
CDR3aa: CASRLAQLYEQYF
CDR3nt: TGTGCCAGCAGACTAGCGCAACTCTACGAGCAGTACTTC

v_gene: TRBV5-1
d_gene: TRBD1
abundance: NA
j_gene: TRBJ1-2
CDR3aa: CASSRGTDYGYTF
CDR3nt: TGCGCCAGCAGCAGGGGGACAGATTATGGCTACACCTTC

v_gene: TRBV2
d_gene: NA
abundance: NA
j_gene: TRBJ1-5
CDR3aa: CASSIGGTGNQPQHF
CDR3nt: TGTGCCAGCAGCATCGGGGGGACCGGGAATCAGCCCCAGCATTTT

v_gene: TRBV5-1
d_gene: NA
abundance: NA
j_gene: TRBJ2-2
CDR3aa: CASSLGVSTGELFF
CDR3nt: TGCGCCAGCAGCTTGGGTGTCTCGACCGGGGAGCTGTTTTTT

v_gene: TRBV5-1
d_gene: NA
abundance: NA
j_gene: TRBJ2-1
CDR3aa: CASSLGPGTKFF
CDR3nt: TGCGCCAGCAGCTTGGGACCGGGAACAAAGTTCTTC

v_gene: TRBV2
d_gene: NA
abundance: NA
j_gene: TRBJ1-1
CDR3aa: CASSELMNTEAFF
CDR3nt: TGTGCCAGCAGTGAATTAATGAACACTGAAGCTTTCTTT

v_gene: TRBV7-9
d_gene: NA
abundance: NA
j_gene: TRBJ1-3
CDR3aa: CASSLVTGGNTIYF
CDR3nt: TGTGCCAGCAGCTTAGTAACAGGGGGAAACACCATATATTTT

v_gene: TRBV27
d_gene: NA
abundance: NA
j_gene: TRBJ1-1
CDR3aa: CASQLFGSRGLNTEAFF
CDR3nt: TGTGCCAGCCAATTGTTTGGGAGTAGGGGCCTGAACACTGAAGCTTTCTTT

v_gene: TRBV27
d_gene: NA
abundance: once
j_gene: TRBJ2-1
CDR3aa: CASSLISVSSYNEQFF
CDR3nt: TGTGCCAGCAGTTTAATTAGCGTTAGCTCCTACAATGAGCAGTTCTTC

v_gene: TRBV7-8
d_gene: TRBD1
abundance: NA
j_gene: TRBJ2-7
CDR3aa: CASSLAHRGVSYEQYF
CDR3nt: TGTGCCAGCAGCTTAGCGCACAGGGGCGTCTCCTACGAGCAGTACTTC

v_gene: TRBV28
d_gene: NA
abundance: NA
j_gene: TRBJ2-7
CDR3aa: CASSLSTTYEQYF
CDR3nt: TGTGCCAGCAGTTTAAGCACGACCTACGAGCAGTACTTC

v_gene: TRBV5-1
d_gene: NA
abundance: NA
j_gene: TRBJ2-1
CDR3aa: CASSWFSASSYNEQFF
CDR3nt: TGCGCCAGCAGCTGGTTTAGCGCGAGCTCCTACAATGAGCAGTTCTTC

v_gene: TRBV18
d_gene: TRBD2
abundance: NA
j_gene: TRBJ2-7
CDR3aa: CASSPLGTSGIEQYF
CDR3nt: TGTGCCAGCTCACCGCTGGGTACTAGCGGGATCGAGCAGTACTTC

v_gene: TRBV19
d_gene: TRBD2
abundance: NA
j_gene: TRBJ2-7
CDR3aa: CASSIVTSGRPYEQYF
CDR3nt: TGTGCCAGTAGTATAGTAACTAGCGGGAGGCCCTACGAGCAGTACTTC

v_gene: TRBV5-1
d_gene: NA
abundance: NA
j_gene: TRBJ1-1
CDR3aa: CASSFERIDTEAFF
CDR3nt: TGCGCCAGCAGCTTTGAAAGGATAGACACTGAAGCTTTCTTT

v_gene: TRBV30
d_gene: TRBD1
abundance: NA
j_gene: TRBJ2-2
CDR3aa: CALQGAVTGELFF
CDR3nt: TGTGCCTTACAGGGGGCAGTCACCGGGGAGCTGTTTTTT

v_gene: TRBV18
d_gene: TRBD2
abundance: NA
j_gene: TRBJ2-5
CDR3aa: CASSPSWLAGILVTQYF
CDR3nt: TGTGCCAGCTCACCATCTTGGCTAGCGGGGATATTGGTGACCCAGTACTTC

v_gene: TRBV9
d_gene: NA
abundance: NA
j_gene: TRBJ2-5
CDR3aa: CASSVGAAVKGETQYF
CDR3nt: TGTGCCAGCAGCGTAGGAGCGGCAGTTAAGGGAGAGACCCAGTACTTC

v_gene: TRBV27
d_gene: TRBD2
abundance: NA
j_gene: TRBJ2-5
CDR3aa: CASSPKPPSLAGDGGRETQYF
CDR3nt: TGTGCCAGCAGTCCTAAGCCCCCGTCTTTAGCGGGAGACGGAGGACGAGAGACCCAGTACTTC

v_gene: TRBV7-9
d_gene: NA
abundance: NA
j_gene: TRBJ1-5
CDR3aa: CASSYKGDQPQHF
CDR3nt: TGTGCCAGCAGCTATAAAGGGGACCAGCCCCAGCATTTT

v_gene: TRBV5-6
d_gene: NA
abundance: NA
j_gene: TRBJ2-3
CDR3aa: CASSLTLAPTQYF
CDR3nt: TGTGCCAGCAGCCTAACACTAGCTCCTACGCAGTATTTT

v_gene: TRBV2
d_gene: TRBD1
abundance: once
j_gene: TRBJ1-2
CDR3aa: CASKSGGFNYGYTF
CDR3nt: TGTGCCAGCAAATCAGGGGGCTTTAACTATGGCTACACCTTC

v_gene: TRBV13
d_gene: TRBD2
abundance: NA
j_gene: TRBJ2-6
CDR3aa: CASSPGLAGDSGANVLTF
CDR3nt: TGTGCCAGCAGCCCGGGACTAGCGGGAGACTCTGGGGCCAACGTCCTGACTTTC

v_gene: TRBV7-2
d_gene: TRBD2
abundance: NA
j_gene: TRBJ2-3
CDR3aa: CASSSSFPGLASGDTQYF
CDR3nt: TGTGCCAGCAGCTCTTCATTTCCGGGACTAGCGAGCGGGGATACGCAGTATTTT

v_gene: TRBV20-1
d_gene: NA
abundance: NA
j_gene: TRBJ2-7
CDR3aa: CSAAVSHEQYF
CDR3nt: TGCAGTGCTGCCGTGTCCCACGAGCAGTACTTC

v_gene: TRBV9
d_gene: TRBD1
abundance: NA
j_gene: TRBJ2-7
CDR3aa: CASSARDRGREQYF
CDR3nt: TGTGCCAGCAGCGCCCGGGACAGGGGGCGTGAGCAGTACTTC

v_gene: TRBV27
d_gene: TRBD1
abundance: NA
j_gene: TRBJ2-2
CDR3aa: CASSLFGTGANTGELFF
CDR3nt: TGTGCCAGCAGTTTATTCGGGACAGGGGCGAACACCGGGGAGCTGTTTTTT

v_gene: TRBV6-1
d_gene: NA
abundance: NA
j_gene: TRBJ2-7
CDR3aa: CASSEADGAYEQYF
CDR3nt: TGTGCCAGCAGTGAAGCGGATGGAGCCTACGAGCAGTACTTC

v_gene: TRBV5-1
d_gene: NA
abundance: NA
j_gene: TRBJ2-1
CDR3aa: CASSLELARYNEQFF
CDR3nt: TGCGCCAGCAGCTTGGAACTAGCTCGGTACAATGAGCAGTTCTTC

v_gene: TRBV5-4
d_gene: NA
abundance: NA
j_gene: TRBJ2-5
CDR3aa: CASSTGETQYF
CDR3nt: TGTGCCAGCAGCACCGGGGAGACCCAGTACTTC

v_gene: TRBV30
d_gene: NA
abundance: NA
j_gene: TRBJ2-1
CDR3aa: CAWRPFYEGGYNEQFF
CDR3nt: TGTGCCTGGAGACCCTTTTATGAGGGGGGCTACAATGAGCAGTTCTTC

v_gene: TRBV4-3
d_gene: NA
abundance: NA
j_gene: TRBJ2-7
CDR3aa: CASSRRAGQSDEQYF
CDR3nt: TGCGCCAGCAGCAGAAGGGCCGGACAGAGCGACGAGCAGTACTTC

v_gene: TRBV18
d_gene: NA
abundance: NA
j_gene: TRBJ2-2
CDR3aa: CASSLNVRGELFF
CDR3nt: TGTGCCAGCTCCCTAAATGTCCGCGGGGAGCTGTTTTTT

v_gene: TRBV6-1
d_gene: NA
abundance: NA
j_gene: TRBJ1-1
CDR3aa: CASSHLMNTEAFF
CDR3nt: TGTGCCAGCAGTCATCTTATGAACACTGAAGCTTTCTTT

v_gene: TRBV6-1
d_gene: TRBD1
abundance: NA
j_gene: TRBJ1-1
CDR3aa: CASSETRVGQGQAFF
CDR3nt: TGTGCCAGCAGTGAAACTAGGGTGGGACAGGGTCAAGCTTTCTTT

v_gene: TRBV5-4
d_gene: NA
abundance: NA
j_gene: TRBJ2-7
CDR3aa: CASSPGTGAYEQYF
CDR3nt: TGTGCCAGCAGCCCCGGGACGGGAGCCTACGAGCAGTACTTC

v_gene: TRBV7-2
d_gene: TRBD2
abundance: NA
j_gene: TRBJ2-1
CDR3aa: CASSLEGTSGSHEQFF
CDR3nt: TGTGCCAGCAGCTTAGAAGGGACTAGCGGGAGCCATGAGCAGTTCTTC

v_gene: TRBV6-5
d_gene: TRBD1
abundance: NA
j_gene: TRBJ2-7
CDR3aa: CASSRPGQGYEQYF
CDR3nt: TGTGCCAGCAGTCGCCCGGGACAGGGCTACGAGCAGTACTTC

v_gene: TRBV27
d_gene: NA
abundance: NA
j_gene: TRBJ2-3
CDR3aa: CASKPGGSDTQYF
CDR3nt: TGTGCCAGCAAGCCAGGGGGGTCCGATACGCAGTATTTT

v_gene: TRBV6-1
d_gene: TRBD2
abundance: NA
j_gene: TRBJ2-1
CDR3aa: CASKLLAGSLNEQFF
CDR3nt: TGTGCCAGCAAACTCCTAGCGGGAAGTCTGAATGAGCAGTTCTTC

v_gene: TRBV6-1
d_gene: NA
abundance: NA
j_gene: TRBJ2-3
CDR3aa: CASSEGIPATQYF
CDR3nt: TGTGCCAGCAGTGAAGGAATACCAGCAACGCAGTATTTT